These 9 T cell receptor beta chains were sequenced from one sample in a study of blood T cell dynamics during melanoma immunotherapy. Some clones are missing from TCRdb's copy, which holds only in-frame ones; the method was immunoSEQ multiplex PCR. The table lists about 15,000 clones, about 90% of them singletons. Time point given: week 3, after first cycle of checkpoint inhibitor. The sequences come from blood, collected from a patient treated with checkpoint blockade. Receptors originate from a human donor with melanoma.

The chain has TRBV5-5 and TRBJ2-5; tentative D call: TRBD1 (5 bases). The CDR3 covers 15 residues. The V end was cut by 0 bases, the J end by 5 bases, with 14 bases between. CDR1 is SGHKS and CDR2 is YYEKEE in the germline V gene (reference sequence). The CDR3 protein is CASSLEFPAGETQYF. The CDR3 DNA reads as TGTGCCAGCAGCTTGGAGTTCCCCGCAGGGGAGACCCAGTACTTC.

The V call is TRBV4-1, the J call TRBJ1-6; D uncertain. CDR1 is MGHRA and CDR2 is YSYEKL in the germline V gene. Trimming removed 1 base from V and 10 bases from J, with 14 bases in between. This CDR3 region has 15 residues. CDR3: CASSQGPGRGSPLHF. The CDR3 nucleotides read TGCGCCAGCAGCCAAGGCCCGGGAAGAGGATCACCCCTCCACTTT.

The J gene is TRBJ2-3, the V gene TRBV5-8; TRBD2 matches at 7 bases. Germline assignment: CDR1 SGHTS and CDR2 YDEGEE. CDR3 length: 10 residues. Trimming took 7 bases from V and 10 from J; bases not matched to a gene: 3. CDR3 in amino acids: CASGGGAQYF. The CDR3, as DNA: TGTGCCAGCGGGGGGGGAGCGCAGTATTTT.

The chain links TRBV7-9 to TRBJ2-7; 7 nucleotides match TRBD1. Germline CDR1 reads SEHNR; CDR2 reads FQNEAQ (reference sequence). The CDR3 consists of 15 residues. V lost 5 bases, J lost 2 bases, and 9 bases stayed unmatched. CDR3 sequence reads: CASSQADRATYEQYF. The CDR3 coding sequence is TGTGCCAGCAGCCAGGCTGACAGGGCTACCTACGAGCAGTACTTC.

The chain joins TRBV10-3 to TRBJ1-1, with a possible D match to TRBD1 (6 bases). The CDR3 sequence is 13 residues long. Trimming left V 8 bases short and J 5 bases short, with 15 bases between. Germline assignment: CDR1 ENHRY and CDR2 SYGVKD. CDR3 nucleotide sequence: TGTGCCATCGGGGGCGGGGTCGGGACTGAAGCTTTCTTT. Translation gives CAIGGGVGTEAFF.

This rearrangement joins TRBV11-2 to TRBJ1-1; D gene uncertain. V was shortened by 5 bases and J by 8 bases, with 21 bases between the two germline ends. The CDR3 contains 15 residues. Germline CDR1 reads SGHAT; CDR2 reads FQNNGV. CDR3 in DNA: TGTGCCAGCAGCCTACTCCGGGTGCGGGGAGGAGAAGCTTTCTTT. As protein: CASSLLRVRGGEAFF.

V and J are TRBV12-5 and TRBJ1-5; D is unclear. V lost 3 bases to trimming and J lost 7 bases, with 7 bases between them. The CDR3 covers 12 residues. Germline CDR1 reads LGHNT; CDR2 reads FRNRAP. Written as DNA, the CDR3 is TGTGCTAGTGGTTTCCTCGGGCAGCCCCAGCATTTT. This codes for CASGFLGQPQHF. The variable domain in full, with the rest retrieved from reference TRBV12-5 and TRBJ1-5, is DARVTQTPRHKVTEMGQEVTMRCQPILGHNTVFWYRQTMMQGLELLAYFRNRAPLDDSGMPKDRFSAEMPDATLATLKIQPSEPRDSAVYFCASGFLGQPQHFGDGTRLSIL.

CDR3 sequence: CASSSRRTHLYEQFF. Here the CDR3 DNA reads TGTGCCAGCAGTTCAAGAAGGACCCACCTGTATGAGCAGTTCTTC. J is TRBJ2-1 and V is TRBV28; D gene uncertain. CDR1 is MDHEN, CDR2 SYDVKM, per germline. The CDR3 is 15 residues long. V was clipped by 4 bases and J by 8 bases, with 18 bases between them.

J is TRBJ2-1 and V is TRBV9, with 7 bases lining up with TRBD2. With V trimmed by 2 bases and J by 2 bases, 4 bases remained unmatched. This CDR3 contains 15 residues. Germline CDR1 SGDLS, CDR2 YYNGEE. CDR3 sequence: CASSVRGTAYNEQFF. In DNA, the CDR3 is TGTGCCAGCAGCGTGCGGGGGACCGCCTACAATGAGCAGTTCTTC.